This T cell receptor beta chain was retrieved from a study of blood T cell repertoires in COVID-19. About the research overall: Spain, Italy and the United States supplied samples that represented acute and convalescent COVID-19. T cells, B-cell-depleted T cells, or PBMCs provided the cDNA or gDNA that served as material.

A word on this clone: Other DNA sequences from this sample encode an identical CDR3 as well.

V shed 1 base and J 7 bases; nucleotides not matched to a gene: 1. CDR1 and CDR2 (germline): KGHSH, LQKENI. The CDR3 extends over 15 amino acids. As originally analysed: The assay estimated nucleated cells by amplifying reference gene primers. The table came from immunoSEQ multiplex PCR; TCRdb's copy has only in-frame clones and leaves some out. V and J calls plus clone size are reproduced from that table; the DNA served to infer D and trimming. The repertoire includes under 250,000 clones, roughly 86% of them detected once, and roughly 2.5% sits in the top ten. The chain employs TRBV18 and TRBJ2-1, with TRBD2 identical over 13 bases. This TCR came from a woman aged 60-75 years with acute or convalescent COVID-19. The sequencing input was peripheral blood. The CDR3, as DNA: TGTGCCAGCTCACCACGGACTAGCGGGGGTAATGAGCAGTTCTTC. Amino acids: CASSPRTSGGNEQFF.